This TCR beta chain was sequenced during a study of post-analysis software for immune sequencing data. Whole-study findings and limits: In patients, about 5 TRBV segments were more frequent than in controls, with TRBV5-6, TRBV5-1 and TRBV20-1 among them.

As to this clonotype: The antigen remains undetermined.

V was pared by 1 base and J by 8 bases, with 5 bases of the junction left unmatched. This CDR3 is built from 16 residues. Germline V lookup: CDR1 SGHTA, CDR2 FQGNSA. Carried by the TCR beta cDNA libraries were unique molecular identifiers. Input amounts of 1 to 10 million T cells were used. These gave approximately 500,000 cDNA molecules, so each molecule approximated one T cell. TCRdb fed the PCR reads into MiXCR, producing one record per CDR3 protein. The sample lists about 200,000 distinct CDR3 sequences; around 29% were seen once. This sequence originates from a girl aged 2 to 17 with multiple sclerosis. The chain combines TRBV7-2 with TRBJ2-1, with 13 bases identical to TRBD2. The sample consisted of blood. CDR3 residues: CASSLGPGLAGHEQFF. The CDR3 DNA follows: TGTGCCAGCAGCTTAGGACCGGGACTAGCGGGACATGAGCAGTTCTTC.